This passage covers 24 T cell receptor beta chains from one sample sequenced in a study of early T cells in non-severe SARS-CoV-2 infection. One entry per CDR3 protein results from TCRdb running MiXCR on the 5' RACE reads. Altogether about 48,000 distinct CDR3 sequences are present, over 7.5% being singletons, with the ten largest covering roughly 8.3%. The sequencing input was whole blood. These receptors were collected from an adult who was a healthcare worker with PCR-confirmed SARS-CoV-2 infection or an uninfected control (not recorded which).

The chain combines TRBV29-1 with TRBJ2-3; 10 bases agree with TRBD1. The germline gives CDR1 SQVTM, CDR2 ANQGSEA. V trimming: 4 bases; J trimming: 4 bases; junction bases outside the gene matches: 5. The CDR3 runs 14 residues. CDR3: CSVGRDRGSDTQYF. DNA for the CDR3: TGCAGCGTTGGCCGGGACAGGGGTTCAGATACGCAGTATTTT.

This clonotype was detected many times. The genes are TRBV7-6 and TRBJ2-5; 13 nucleotides match TRBD2. This CDR3 region has 15 residues. Trimming took 5 bases from V and 5 from J; bases not matched to a gene: 5. The germline V gene has CDR1 SGHVS and CDR2 FNYEAQ. The CDR3 nucleotides read TGTGCCAGCAGCCGGGGGACTAGCGGGATTGAGACCCAGTACTTC. It yields the protein CASSRGTSGIETQYF. Variable domain in full (rest from reference TRBV7-6 and TRBJ2-5): GAGVSQSPRYKVTKRGQDVALRCDPISGHVSLYWYRQALGQGPEFLTYFNYEAQQDKSGLPNDRFSAERPEGSISTLTIQRTEQRDSAMYRCASSRGTSGIETQYFGPGTRLLVL.

This clonotype was observed a few times. The chain combines TRBV2 with TRBJ1-2; D possibly corresponds to TRBD1 (5 bases). V was shortened by 8 bases and J by 5 bases, with 12 bases between the two germline ends. The CDR3 runs 12 residues. Germline-derived CDR1 and CDR2 are SNHLY and FYNNEI. CDR3 region: CASLDKAYGYTF. The CDR3 DNA reads TGTGCCAGCCTGGACAAAGCATATGGCTACACCTTC.

This clonotype was detected only a few times. This chain uses TRBV5-4 with TRBJ2-5, with TRBD2 matching over 9 bases. CDR3 length equals 15 residues. Germline V gene data show CDR1 as SGHNT and CDR2 as YYREEE (reference sequence). V lost 0 bases, J lost 5 bases, and 5 bases stayed unmatched. CDR3 loop: CASSLATSGRETQYF. CDR3 nucleotides: TGTGCCAGCAGCTTGGCCACCAGCGGGAGGGAGACCCAGTACTTC.

This clonotype was seen a handful of times. This sequence joins TRBV5-4 and TRBJ1-4; 7 nucleotides agree with TRBD1. V gave up 4 bases and J gave up 3 bases; unmatched junction bases: 6. CDR3 length: 15 amino acids. The germline V gene encodes CDR1 SGHNT and CDR2 YYREEE (reference sequence). The CDR3 DNA reads TGTGCCAGCAGCCCGGACAGGCAATCTAATGAAAAACTGTTTTTT. This sequence encodes CASSPDRQSNEKLFF.

This clonotype was seen a handful of times. The chain joins TRBV18 to TRBJ2-2, with 10 bases matching TRBD2. Trimming cost V 4 bases and J 2 bases; bases outside gene matches: 4. Germline CDR1 reads KGHSH; CDR2 reads LQKENI. The CDR3 extends over 16 amino acids. The CDR3 reads CASSLWTSGNTGELFF. CDR3 nucleotide sequence: TGTGCCAGCTCACTTTGGACTAGCGGTAACACCGGGGAGCTGTTTTTT.

Notes on this clonotype: Given a much more abundant clone one base away, this may be a read error. V usage is TRBV7-2 and J usage is TRBJ2-7; 13 nucleotides agree with TRBD2. The CDR3 totals 15 residues. Germline CDR1 is SGHTA and CDR2 is FQGNSA. The ends lost 4 bases at V and 4 bases at J; junction bases unmatched: 4. Written as DNA, the CDR3 is TGTGCCAGCAGCTCCGAGACTAGCGGGAGGTACGAGCAGTACTTC. It encodes CASSSETSGRYEQYF.

This clonotype was recorded a few times. J is TRBJ2-1 and V is TRBV29-1, with 8 positions matching TRBD2. The V and J ends lost 4 bases and 8 bases, in that order; junction bases with no gene match: 4. The CDR3 runs to 12 residues. Germline assignment: CDR1 SQVTM and CDR2 ANQGSEA. CDR3: CSVASGRHEQFF. The CDR3 DNA reads TGCAGCGTTGCCAGCGGGAGACATGAGCAGTTCTTC.

This clonotype was observed many times. The chain has TRBV29-1 and TRBJ2-1, with D possibly matching TRBD2 (6 bases). Germline CDR1 is SQVTM and CDR2 is ANQGSEA. Trimming removed 6 bases from V and 12 bases from J, with 12 bases in between. This CDR3 spans 10 amino acids. The CDR3 DNA reads as TGCAGCGTCAGGGAGGAGGGGCAGTTCTTC. Translated: CSVREEGQFF.

This clonotype was counted between two and nine times. J is TRBJ2-7 and V is TRBV28; the D gene is possibly TRBD1 (5 bases). V was cut by 10 bases and J by 0 bases, with 13 bases left in between. CDR1 is MDHEN and CDR2 is SYDVKM in the germline V gene. The CDR3 totals 13 residues. The CDR3 is CAIQGLHSYEQYF. CDR3 sequence (DNA): TGTGCCATCCAGGGCCTTCACTCCTACGAGCAGTACTTC.

This clonotype turned up a few times. The chain joins TRBV28 to TRBJ2-1; D remains unclear. The CDR3 is made up of 11 amino acids. Germline V gene lookup returns CDR1 MDHEN and CDR2 SYDVKM. The V end lost 6 bases, the J end lost 8 bases, and 8 bases lay between the germline ends. The CDR3 DNA reads TGTGCCAGCAGGGAAAACTATGAGCAGTTCTTC. Its translation: CASRENYEQFF.

The chain recombines TRBV6-6 with TRBJ2-7; a possible D gene is TRBD1 (6 bases). The CDR3 totals 14 residues. Germline values: CDR1 MNHNY, CDR2 SVGAGI (reference sequence). V was shortened by 6 bases and J by 9 bases, with 21 bases between the two germline ends. CDR3 sequence: CASRDSATTRGQYF. The CDR3 DNA is TGTGCCAGCAGGGACAGCGCTACGACCCGAGGGCAGTACTTC.

The chain combines TRBV7-2 with TRBJ1-6; D is possibly TRBD1 (5 bases). This CDR3 region has 14 residues. Per germline, CDR1 SGHTA and CDR2 FQGNSA. V lost 5 bases to trimming and J lost 8 bases, with 13 bases between them. The CDR3 nucleotides read TGTGCCAGCAGCCGGGGAGGGGCTGATTCACCCCTCCACTTT. This codes for CASSRGGADSPLHF.

This clonotype has ten or more counts. V usage is TRBV2 and J usage is TRBJ2-3; D call uncertain. CDR1 and CDR2 (germline): SNHLY, FYNNEI. The ends were cut back, 6 bases at V and 4 bases at J, with 8 bases in the middle. This CDR3 is 12 amino acids long. CDR3 sequence: CASSPDADTQYF. DNA of the CDR3: TGTGCCAGCAGCCCCGACGCAGATACGCAGTATTTT.

The chain recombines TRBV12-3 or TRBV12-4 with TRBJ2-5, with D hard to call. The V gene lost 9 bases and the J gene lost 2 bases, with 10 bases spanning the gap. The CDR3 is 12 amino acids. The CDR3 protein is CASSELQETQYF. Written as DNA, the CDR3 is TGTGCCAGTAGTGAGCTACAAGAGACCCAGTACTTC.

This clonotype has at least ten counts. The V and J genes are TRBV6-5 and TRBJ1-4; D not certain. From germline, CDR1 is MNHEY and CDR2 SVGAGI. The V gene lost 6 bases and the J gene lost 5 bases, with 10 bases spanning the gap. This CDR3 is 13 amino acids long. The CDR3 bases are TGTGCCAGCAGCCCCCCGGCGAATGAAAAACTGTTTTTT. Translation gives CASSPPANEKLFF.

This clonotype has ten or more counts. V usage is TRBV27 and J usage is TRBJ1-2; TRBD1 is a possible D gene (6 bases). CDR3 length: 15 residues. V lost 4 bases to trimming and J lost 1 base, with 13 bases between them. Germline V gene data show CDR1 as MNHEY and CDR2 as SMNVEV (reference sequence). The CDR3, as DNA: TGTGCCAGCAGTTCCGTCAAGGACAGTAACTATGGCTACACCTTC. It yields the protein CASSSVKDSNYGYTF.

This clonotype was found a few times. This rearrangement joins TRBV19 to TRBJ2-1; D gene uncertain. This CDR3 comprises 18 residues. Germline lookup yields CDR1 LNHDA and CDR2 SQIVND (reference sequence). V lost 7 bases, J lost 1 base, and 23 bases lay in between. Here the CDR3 reads CASINQRTRTGSYNEQFF. The CDR3 DNA follows: TGTGCCAGTATAAACCAACGTACGCGAACCGGATCCTACAATGAGCAGTTCTTC.

As regards this clonotype: A much larger clone lies a single base off, so this may be a read error. The rearrangement uses TRBV28 and TRBJ2-1, with D maybe TRBD2 (5 bases). The CDR3 totals 15 residues. Germline values: CDR1 MDHEN, CDR2 SYDVKM. The CDR3 coding sequence is TGTGCCAGCAGTTTATCGAGGGTTCGGTATAATGTGCAGTTCTTC. Translation gives CASSLSRVRYNVQFF.

In its sample, this clonotype was seen a few times. The genes are TRBV15 and TRBJ2-3; 9 bases align to TRBD1. With 5 bases clipped from V and 3 bases from J, the junction kept 6 bases outside the gene matches. Germline CDR1 is LNHNV and CDR2 is YYDKDF (reference sequence). This CDR3 contains 15 residues. Here the CDR3 reads CATSRRDRETDTQYF. Written as DNA, the CDR3 is TGTGCCACCAGCCGCCGGGACAGGGAAACAGATACGCAGTATTTT.

This clonotype was found a few times. The V gene is TRBV4-1, the J gene TRBJ2-5, with 8 nucleotides matching TRBD1. CDR3 length: 15 residues. With V trimmed by 5 bases and J by 1 base, 6 bases remained unmatched. Germline V gene sequence: CDR1 MGHRA, CDR2 YSYEKL. CDR3 sequence reads: CASSSRDRIQETQYF. CDR3 nucleotides: TGCGCCAGCAGCAGCCGGGACAGGATCCAAGAGACCCAGTACTTC.

This clonotype was detected ten times or more. CDR3 bases: TGCGCCAGCAGCTTGGTCCCCGTCTACGAGCAGTACTTC. Amino acid sequence: CASSLVPVYEQYF. The genes are TRBV5-1 and TRBJ2-7; D gene unclear. The CDR3 contains 13 residues. Germline CDR1 and CDR2: SGHRS and YFSETQ. V lost 0 bases and J 3 bases, leaving 7 bases between the germline ends.

In its sample, this clonotype was seen once. At one end the junction does not follow the germline gene, possibly because of a read error. The CDR3 coding sequence is TGTGCCAGCAGTTCCGGAGTGTTGAACACCGGGGAGCTGTGTTTT. This gives the protein CASSSGVLNTGELCF. The rearrangement links TRBV11-2 to TRBJ2-2; possibly TRBD2 for D (5 bases). Germline V gives CDR1 SGHAT, CDR2 FQNNGV. The CDR3 contains 15 residues.

This clonotype was observed at least ten times. The chain couples TRBV5-1 to TRBJ1-5, with D tentatively TRBD1 (5 bases). Germline CDR1 is SGHRS and CDR2 is YFSETQ. This CDR3 is built from 15 residues. V was pared by 0 bases and J by 5 bases, with 12 bases between. The CDR3 coding sequence is TGCGCCAGCAGCTTGGCTGGGGGATCTCATCAGCCCCAGCATTTT. Its translation: CASSLAGGSHQPQHF.